The rows below give T cell receptor beta chains drawn from one sample of a study of early T cells in non-severe SARS-CoV-2 infection. TCRdb redid the calling of the 5' RACE reads with MiXCR, one entry per CDR3 protein. The sample records more than 60,000 distinct CDR3 sequences, 12% being singletons. The starting material was whole blood, obtained at baseline. These receptors all stem from an adult who was a healthcare worker with PCR-confirmed SARS-CoV-2 infection or an uninfected control (not recorded which). CDR3s include the opening cysteine and the closing phenylalanine or tryptophan. Fields, in order: J gene, D gene, V gene, clone size, CDR3 DNA, CDR3 protein. A D gene is named only where the DNA matches it firmly. Size is omitted from some rows. Given values are once, few, many or a class for expanded clones.

J: TRBJ2-2
D: TRBD1
V: TRBV9
size: few
DNA: TGTGCCAGCACCCTGACAGGGGCGAACACCGGGGAGCTGTTTTTT
CDR3: CASTLTGANTGELFF

J: TRBJ2-7
D: TRBD2
V: TRBV25-1
size: few
DNA: TGTGCCAGCAGTGAACCTAGCGGGGTCTCCTACGAGCAGTACTTC
CDR3: CASSEPSGVSYEQYF

J: TRBJ2-3
D: -
V: TRBV6-1
size: few
DNA: TGTGCCAGCAGTGAACACTATCCTGGAAGGGATACGCAGTATTTT
CDR3: CASSEHYPGRDTQYF

J: TRBJ2-2
D: -
V: TRBV7-2
size: -
DNA: TGTGCCAGCAGCACCCAGAATTACGGGGAGCTGTTTTTT
CDR3: CASSTQNYGELFF

J: TRBJ2-4
D: -
V: TRBV7-2
size: few
DNA: TGTGCCAGCAGCTCCGTGGCAGGGGTTCGGTACTTC
CDR3: CASSSVAGVRYF

J: TRBJ2-7
D: TRBD2
V: TRBV29-1
size: many
DNA: TGCAGCGCCTACGGGTGGCGGGGGACCACCTACGAGCAGTACTTC
CDR3: CSAYGWRGTTYEQYF

J: TRBJ2-5
D: -
V: TRBV12-3/TRBV12-4
size: many
DNA: TGTGCCAGCAGTTTAGGACAGGTCGAGACCCAGTACTTC
CDR3: CASSLGQVETQYF

J: TRBJ2-3
D: TRBD2
V: TRBV6-2/TRBV6-3
size: -
DNA: TGTGCCAGCAGAGCGGGGGGCGAAGCAGATACGCAGTATTTT
CDR3: CASRAGGEADTQYF

J: TRBJ1-5
D: -
V: TRBV19
size: many
DNA: TGTGCCAGTAGTAGGCCCACCGACGGATTCAATCAGCCCCAGCATTTT
CDR3: CASSRPTDGFNQPQHF

J: TRBJ1-2
D: -
V: TRBV15
size: few
DNA: TGTGCCACCAGCAGAGATTACAGGGATAACTATGGCTACACCTTC
CDR3: CATSRDYRDNYGYTF

J: TRBJ1-2
D: -
V: TRBV12-3/TRBV12-4
size: -
DNA: TGTGCCAGCAGTTCCGGCTTGGGGGCGAGGGTCGTAAAGAGCACGGGCTACACCTTC
CDR3: CASSSGLGARVVKSTGYTF

J: TRBJ2-3
D: -
V: TRBV5-1
size: -
DNA: TGCGCCAGCAGCTTGTCCGGGACCACCACAGATACGCAGTATTTT
CDR3: CASSLSGTTTDTQYF

J: TRBJ1-2
D: -
V: TRBV10-3
size: -
DNA: TGTGCCAACGTGGCAGATAGCTATGGCTACACCTTC
CDR3: CANVADSYGYTF

J: TRBJ2-7
D: TRBD1
V: TRBV12-3/TRBV12-4
size: -
DNA: TGTGCCAGCAGGGGGACAGGGGGCTCCGAGCAGTACTTC
CDR3: CASRGTGGSEQYF

J: TRBJ2-7
D: -
V: TRBV5-1
size: -
DNA: TGCGCCAGCAGTTTTAACCGGGACACTAGCTCCTACGAGCAGTACTTC
CDR3: CASSFNRDTSSYEQYF

J: TRBJ1-1
D: -
V: TRBV7-8
size: -
DNA: TGTGCCAGCAGCTTCAGGGGTTCCCACACTGAAGCTTTCTTT
CDR3: CASSFRGSHTEAFF

J: TRBJ1-2
D: -
V: TRBV29-1
size: many
DNA: TGCAGCGTTGCCGGGGATAACTATGGCTACACCTTC
CDR3: CSVAGDNYGYTF

J: TRBJ1-1
D: -
V: TRBV7-9
size: -
DNA: TGTGCCAGCAGCATTGACAGATACACTGAAGCTTTCTTT
CDR3: CASSIDRYTEAFF

J: TRBJ1-2
D: -
V: TRBV7-8
size: few
DNA: TGTGCCAGCAGCTTGGTCCCGGGCCCACTTACTAACTATGGCTACACCTTC
CDR3: CASSLVPGPLTNYGYTF

J: TRBJ2-6
D: -
V: TRBV19
size: -
DNA: TGTGCCAGTAGGAGACAACCGTGGGGGGCCAACGTCCTGACTTTC
CDR3: CASRRQPWGANVLTF

J: TRBJ1-3
D: -
V: TRBV4-2
size: -
DNA: TGTGCCAGCAGCCAAGACGGGGTGGATGGAAACACCATATATTTT
CDR3: CASSQDGVDGNTIYF

J: TRBJ2-7
D: -
V: TRBV10-2
size: few
DNA: TGCGCCAGCAGAGGGACACCGGACCTGGGGGAGCAGTACTTC
CDR3: CASRGTPDLGEQYF

J: TRBJ2-2
D: TRBD1
V: TRBV5-1
size: many
DNA: TGCGCCAGCAGCTCGCAGGGGACAGGACTCGGGGAGCTGTTTTTT
CDR3: CASSSQGTGLGELFF

J: TRBJ2-3
D: TRBD2
V: TRBV20-1
size: many
DNA: TGCAGTGCTAGACACGCCCGCCAGCGGGGGGTGACAGATACGCAGTATTTT
CDR3: CSARHARQRGVTDTQYF

J: TRBJ2-7
D: -
V: TRBV12-3/TRBV12-4
size: -
DNA: TGTGCCAGCAGTCTCCGGGGTGGGTACGAGCAGTACTTC
CDR3: CASSLRGGYEQYF

J: TRBJ2-3
D: -
V: TRBV4-2
size: -
DNA: TGTGCCAGCAGCCAAGGGGTGTCCACAGATACGCAGTATTTT
CDR3: CASSQGVSTDTQYF

J: TRBJ1-1
D: TRBD1
V: TRBV27
size: -
DNA: TGTGCCAGCAGAGGGACAGGGGGACCCGGAGCTTTCTTT
CDR3: CASRGTGGPGAFF

J: TRBJ1-1
D: -
V: TRBV20-1
size: -
DNA: TGCAGTGCTCTTCCCTCCGGGAAGGGCACTGAAGCTTTCTTT
CDR3: CSALPSGKGTEAFF

J: TRBJ1-6
D: -
V: TRBV2
size: -
DNA: TGTGCCAGCAGTGAATATCCCTCCTATAATTCACCCCTCCACTTT
CDR3: CASSEYPSYNSPLHF

J: TRBJ2-7
D: TRBD1
V: TRBV7-2
size: -
DNA: TGTGCCAGCAGCCCCGGACAGGGACTTTCCTACGAGCAGTACTTC
CDR3: CASSPGQGLSYEQYF

J: TRBJ2-7
D: -
V: TRBV7-8
size: -
DNA: TGTGCCAGCAGCTTAGACCTAATGAGACGGCCCGCCTACGAGCAGTACTTC
CDR3: CASSLDLMRRPAYEQYF

J: TRBJ1-4
D: -
V: TRBV18
size: many
DNA: TGTGCCAGCTCACCACCAGGCGGGGTGGATGAAAAACTGTTTTTT
CDR3: CASSPPGGVDEKLFF

J: TRBJ2-7
D: -
V: TRBV11-2
size: many
DNA: TGTGCCAGCAGCTTAGGAAGAGCCTACGAGCAGTACTTC
CDR3: CASSLGRAYEQYF

J: TRBJ2-2
D: TRBD2
V: TRBV18
size: -
DNA: TGTGCCAGCTTCGGACTAGCGGGGGACACCGGGGAGCTGTTTTTT
CDR3: CASFGLAGDTGELFF

J: TRBJ2-7
D: TRBD2
V: TRBV11-2
size: -
DNA: TGTGCCAGCAGCTTCAGACTAGCGGGTACCTACGAGCAGTACTTC
CDR3: CASSFRLAGTYEQYF

J: TRBJ2-7
D: TRBD1
V: TRBV9
size: -
DNA: TGTGCCAGCAGCACCGGGACAGGGCGATACGAGCAGTACTTC
CDR3: CASSTGTGRYEQYF

J: TRBJ1-3
D: TRBD1
V: TRBV2
size: -
DNA: TGTGCCAGCAGTCGGACAGGGACTGGAAACACCATATATTTT
CDR3: CASSRTGTGNTIYF

J: TRBJ1-1
D: -
V: TRBV28
size: -
DNA: TGTGCCAGCAGTTTCTCCCGGGGCGGAGAAGCTTTCTTT
CDR3: CASSFSRGGEAFF

J: TRBJ2-2
D: -
V: TRBV5-1
size: -
DNA: TGCGCCAGCAGCCGTTCCGATCCCGGGGAGCTGTTTTTT
CDR3: CASSRSDPGELFF

J: TRBJ2-1
D: TRBD1
V: TRBV7-2
size: -
DNA: TGTGCCAGCAGCCCAGGGGGCGCATCGCGGGGAGCAGGGGAGCAGTTCTTC
CDR3: CASSPGGASRGAGEQFF

J: TRBJ2-1
D: TRBD1
V: TRBV10-3
size: many
DNA: TGTGCCATCAGTCGCCGGGACAGACTTTACAATGAGCAGTTCTTC
CDR3: CAISRRDRLYNEQFF

J: TRBJ2-5
D: -
V: TRBV5-1
size: few
DNA: TGCGCCAGCAGCTTGGGGAGGGCGGAGACCCAGTACTTC
CDR3: CASSLGRAETQYF

J: TRBJ2-5
D: TRBD1
V: TRBV4-1
size: few
DNA: TGCGCCAGCAGCCAAGCCCCGCCTCGGACAGGGGGAAAGACCCAGTACTTC
CDR3: CASSQAPPRTGGKTQYF

J: TRBJ2-1
D: -
V: TRBV6-5
size: -
DNA: TGTGCCAACAAGAAGGATGGGCGGCTTCATTTCAATGAGCAGTTCTTC
CDR3: CANKKDGRLHFNEQFF

J: TRBJ1-5
D: -
V: TRBV2
size: many
DNA: TGTGCCAGCAGTGAAGCGAGGGCAGGCCGGGAGCCCCAGCATTTT
CDR3: CASSEARAGREPQHF

J: TRBJ2-1
D: -
V: TRBV6-6
size: -
DNA: TGTGCCAGCAAATTCCCGTCGTCGGGGAATGAGCAGTTCTTC
CDR3: CASKFPSSGNEQFF

J: TRBJ2-7
D: -
V: TRBV12-3/TRBV12-4
size: few
DNA: TGTGCCAGCAGCCTCCACAGGGTCTCCTACGAGCAGTACTTC
CDR3: CASSLHRVSYEQYF

J: TRBJ2-3
D: -
V: TRBV28
size: -
DNA: TGTGCCAGCAGTTCACCCTGGCGCGCAGATACGCAGTATTTT
CDR3: CASSSPWRADTQYF

J: TRBJ1-1
D: -
V: TRBV5-6
size: few
DNA: TGTGCCAGCAGCTTGGCTCGTCGCACATTGAACACTGAAGCTTTCTTT
CDR3: CASSLARRTLNTEAFF

J: TRBJ1-2
D: -
V: TRBV20-1
size: -
DNA: TGCACCCCCCGGGTAGGAACTAACTATGGCTACACCTTC
CDR3: CTPRVGTNYGYTF

J: TRBJ2-5
D: TRBD1
V: TRBV18
size: -
DNA: TGTGCCAGCTCACCTCCAGGGACAGCCTTGGGGACCCAGTACTTC
CDR3: CASSPPGTALGTQYF

J: TRBJ2-5
D: -
V: TRBV7-2
size: -
DNA: TGTGCCAGCAGCTTGGGCCAGATTAAAGAGACCCAGTACTTC
CDR3: CASSLGQIKETQYF